The 3 T cell receptor beta chains below come from one sample, sequenced in a study of PD-1 blockade in classical Hodgkin lymphoma (dated by TCRdb to 2018 to 2021). Sample time point, as interpreted from the label and publication: cycle 1 day 1 (C1D1), immediately before nivolumab initiation. All trial patients had relapsed after autologous stem cell transplantation, with cohorts A, B and C differing in prior brentuximab vedotin exposure. Library construction relied on the immunoSEQ multiplex PCR assay. Entries here come from immuneACCESS through TCRdb and include only in-frame sequences with V and J called. Some clones fail to appear in such tables; in the studies checked, an unresolved V gene covers under half of the shortfall, and the cause of the remainder is unknown. This sample is represented by some 93,000 clones; about nine tenths of them were singletons. 2.8% of the sample is in the top ten clones.

This specimen was peripheral blood mononuclear cells (PBMCs), taken at baseline. All receptors derive from a human donor with classical Hodgkin lymphoma.

The rearrangement joins TRBV11-2 to TRBJ2-3; TRBD1 might be the D (6 bases). The CDR3 loop spans 14 amino acids. Trimming removed 0 bases from V and 4 bases from J, with 8 bases in between. Germline V lookup: CDR1 SGHAT, CDR2 FQNNGV. The CDR3 DNA sequence: TGTGCCAGCAGCTTAGAGTACAGGGCAGATACGCAGTATTTT. Translating it yields CASSLEYRADTQYF.

The V call is TRBV28, the J call TRBJ2-5, with 8 bases matching TRBD2. The DNA matches TRBJ2-7 better at its end, which makes the J call doubtful. This CDR3 comprises 14 residues. The germline CDR1 and CDR2 sequences are MDHEN and SYDVKM. The CDR3 loop reads CASRGAGGSYEQYF. CDR3 nucleotide sequence: TGTGCCAGCAGAGGCGCGGGGGGATCCTACGAGCAGTACTTC.

This chain links TRBV19 with TRBJ1-2; D is ambiguous. V was clipped by 6 bases and J by 1 base, with 21 bases between them. This CDR3 has 17 residues. CDR1 and CDR2 (germline): LNHDA, SQIVND (reference sequence). CDR3 amino acids: CASRSSTGGLNNYGYTF. Here the CDR3 DNA reads TGTGCCAGTAGATCCTCCACCGGAGGGCTAAATAACTATGGCTACACCTTC.